One and the same sample provided the 26 T cell receptor beta chains below, sequenced in a study of blood T cell repertoires in COVID-19. TCRdb keeps only in-frame clones here, not all; method: immunoSEQ multiplex PCR. The repertoire includes a few hundred thousand clones, around 82% of them detected once, and approximately 4% sits in the top ten. The sequenced sample was peripheral blood. All receptors derive from a woman at least 80 years old with acute or convalescent COVID-19.

Comments on this clone: This could be a read error, since a much larger clone is one nucleotide away. Other DNA sequences in this sample translate to the same CDR3. This rearrangement joins TRBV7-3 to TRBJ1-1; maybe TRBD1 (5 bases). The CDR3 runs to 13 residues. Germline CDR1 reads SGHTA; CDR2 reads FQGTGA. Trimming removed 2 bases from V and 1 base from J, with 5 bases in between. In DNA form, the CDR3 reads TGTGCCAGCAGCTTAGGACAGAACACTGAAGCTTTCTTT. Its protein is CASSLGQNTEAFF. Full variable domain (remainder filled in from reference TRBV7-3 and TRBJ1-1): GAGVSQTPSNKVTEKGKYVELRCDPISGHTALYWYRQSLGQGPEFLIYFQGTGAADDSGLPNDRFFAVRPEGSVSTLKIQRTERGDSAVYLCASSLGQNTEAFFGQGTRLTVV.

This rearrangement joins TRBV19 to TRBJ1-4; weak D call: TRBD1 (5 bases). The CDR3 contains 13 residues. The V gene lost 5 bases and the J gene lost 8 bases, with 12 bases spanning the gap. Germline values: CDR1 LNHDA, CDR2 SQIVND (reference sequence). The CDR3 is CASSRGVEEKLFF. The DNA for the CDR3 is TGTGCCAGTAGTCGGGGGGTTGAGGAAAAACTGTTTTTT.

This rearrangement joins TRBV12-3 or TRBV12-4 to TRBJ1-1; possibly TRBD1 for D (5 bases). Between the trimmed V and J ends, which lost 7 bases and 1 base, there was a span of 10 bases. The CDR3 extends over 13 amino acids. The CDR3 DNA is TGTGCCAGCATCCTCGACAGGAACACTGAAGCTTTCTTT. Amino acid sequence: CASILDRNTEAFF.

The V and J genes are TRBV19 and TRBJ2-1; possibly TRBD1 for D (5 bases). The germline CDR1 and CDR2 sequences are LNHDA and SQIVND (reference sequence). CDR3 length: 19 amino acids. The germline V and J ends were trimmed by 7 bases and 5 bases, with 30 bases remaining between them. The chain's CDR3 is CASTYGVQANTHLNNEQFF. Here the CDR3 DNA reads TGTGCCAGTACTTATGGAGTACAGGCCAATACTCACTTAAACAATGAGCAGTTCTTC.

This chain joins TRBV12-3 or TRBV12-4 and TRBJ2-7; 13 bases are a match to TRBD2. Unmatched junction bases numbered 1, after V lost 8 bases and J lost 3 bases. The CDR3 extends over 13 amino acids. The CDR3 DNA is TGTGCCAGCCGGACTAGCGGGAGCTACGAGCAGTACTTC. It yields the protein CASRTSGSYEQYF.

The CDR3 region is CASREREGDEQYF. CDR3 bases: TGCGCCAGCAGGGAACGGGAGGGGGACGAGCAGTACTTC. The V and J genes are TRBV10-1 and TRBJ2-7, with 8 bases matching TRBD2. The CDR3 is 13 amino acids. V trimming: 6 bases; J trimming: 5 bases; junction bases outside the gene matches: 6. CDR1 WNHNN and CDR2 SYGVQD come from the germline V gene (reference sequence).

The rearrangement uses TRBV6-4 and TRBJ1-2, with 10 bases that match TRBD1. CDR1 MRHNA and CDR2 SNTAGT come from the germline V gene. The CDR3 has 13 residues. V shed 5 bases and J 7 bases; nucleotides not matched to a gene: 4. CDR3 coding DNA: TGTGCCAGCAGTTACGGACAGGGGGTTGGCTACACCTTC. Amino acid sequence: CASSYGQGVGYTF.

The chain combines TRBV6-5 with TRBJ2-7, with 9 bases lining up with TRBD1. Germline V gene data show CDR1 as MNHEY and CDR2 as SVGAGI. This CDR3 is 15 amino acids long. The V and J ends lost 0 bases and 2 bases, in that order; junction bases with no gene match: 2. CDR3: CASSYSNRGPYEQYF. The CDR3 nucleotides are TGTGCCAGCAGTTACTCAAACAGGGGGCCCTACGAGCAGTACTTC.

The CDR3 DNA is TGTGCCAGCAGCCGTTTCCGGATCCCGGGACAGGGAGCAACCGGGGAGCTGTTTTTT. Its translation: CASSRFRIPGQGATGELFF. The genes are TRBV7-2 and TRBJ2-2, with 9 nucleotides matching TRBD1. Per germline, CDR1 SGHTA and CDR2 FQGNSA. V was pared by 5 bases and J by 5 bases, with 18 bases of the junction left unmatched. The CDR3 consists of 19 residues.

This sequence joins TRBV7-9 and TRBJ1-4; TRBD1 might be the D (6 bases). Trimming left V 3 bases short and J 5 bases short, with 16 bases between. Germline CDR1 SEHNR, CDR2 FQNEAQ (reference sequence). The CDR3 runs 16 residues. The CDR3 region has the DNA TGTGCCAGCAGCTTTGACAGGTGGCCGATGAATGAAAAACTGTTTTTT. As protein: CASSFDRWPMNEKLFF.

This chain uses TRBV27 with TRBJ2-7, with TRBD1 matching over 8 bases. Germline V CDR1 and CDR2: MNHEY, SMNVEV (reference sequence). The CDR3 spans 15 residues. V was clipped by 5 bases and J by 2 bases; unmatched bases: 8. For the CDR3, the DNA is TGTGCCAGCAGTACACCGACAGGGGCAACCTACGAGCAGTACTTC. This encodes CASSTPTGATYEQYF.

The V and J genes are TRBV13 and TRBJ2-3; 8 positions agree with TRBD2. Losses at the gene ends were 0 bases for V and 1 base for J; bases not matched to a gene: 6. Germline V gene lookup returns CDR1 PRHDT and CDR2 FYEKMQ (reference sequence). The CDR3 runs 17 residues. The DNA for the CDR3 is TGTGCCAGCAGCTTAGGCGATTTTAGCGGGGGCACAGATACGCAGTATTTT. This gives the protein CASSLGDFSGGTDTQYF.

The V call is TRBV7-2, the J call TRBJ1-2; unclear D gene. The CDR3 loop spans 11 amino acids. The germline gives CDR1 SGHTA, CDR2 FQGNSA. V was trimmed by 5 bases and J by 6 bases, leaving 7 bases between them. CDR3 region: CASSVTHGYTF. CDR3 in DNA: TGTGCCAGCAGCGTTACTCATGGCTACACCTTC.

This clone was counted a few times. The rearrangement joins TRBV2 to TRBJ1-1; D gene unclear. The germline V gene encodes CDR1 SNHLY and CDR2 FYNNEI. Trimming cost V 4 bases and J 2 bases, with 5 bases left between them. The CDR3 covers 12 residues. This CDR3 is CASSVRNTEAFF. Here the CDR3 DNA reads TGTGCCAGCAGTGTCAGAAACACTGAAGCTTTCTTT.

This chain joins TRBV2 and TRBJ2-7; D may be TRBD1 (8 bases). V was cut by 3 bases and J by 0 bases, with 21 bases left in between. The CDR3 loop spans 18 amino acids. The V gene's germline CDR1 is SNHLY and CDR2 FYNNEI. The DNA of the CDR3 is TGTGCCAGCAGTGACGACAGGGGATCAGCGGGGAGCTCCTACGAGCAGTACTTC. This sequence encodes CASSDDRGSAGSSYEQYF.

The gene calls are TRBV11-2 and TRBJ1-5, with D perhaps matching TRBD1 (5 bases). Between the trimmed V and J ends, which lost 1 base and 1 base, there was a span of 8 bases. Germline CDR1 and CDR2: SGHAT and FQNNGV. The CDR3 sequence is 15 residues long. In DNA form, the CDR3 reads TGTGCCAGCAGCTTAGGCAGGGAAAGCAATCAGCCCCAGCATTTT. Its protein is CASSLGRESNQPQHF. Combining the CDR3 with reference TRBV11-2 and TRBJ1-5 gives the whole variable domain EAGVAQSPRYKIIEKRQSVAFWCNPISGHATLYWYQQILGQGPKLLIQFQNNGVVDDSQLPKDRFSAERLKGVDSTLKIQPAKLEDSAVYLCASSLGRESNQPQHFGDGTRLSIL.

The V and J genes are TRBV2 and TRBJ1-2; D is uncertain. This CDR3 comprises 16 residues. Germline values: CDR1 SNHLY, CDR2 FYNNEI. The V and J ends lost 5 bases and 5 bases respectively, with 21 bases between them. CDR3 nucleotide sequence: TGTGCCAGCAGTCTTACGGACCCCTCCTCGGGGTATGGCTACACCTTC. This gives the protein CASSLTDPSSGYGYTF.

The J gene is TRBJ1-5, the V gene TRBV2; D gene ambiguous. The CDR3 spans 14 residues. The germline V gene has CDR1 SNHLY and CDR2 FYNNEI. Trimming stripped 5 bases from V and 7 bases from J, with 15 bases between. The CDR3 sequence is CASSHFSEEQPQHF. The CDR3 DNA is TGTGCCAGCAGTCACTTTTCCGAGGAACAGCCCCAGCATTTT.

The chain uses TRBV28 and TRBJ1-6; 9 nucleotides match TRBD1. The CDR3 extends over 16 amino acids. V lost 7 bases, J lost 7 bases, and 11 bases stayed unmatched. The germline gives CDR1 MDHEN, CDR2 SYDVKM. The CDR3 region is CASTGRGGQGNSPLHF. CDR3 in DNA: TGTGCCAGCACCGGGAGAGGGGGACAGGGCAATTCACCCCTCCACTTT. The full variable domain, with the rest looked up from reference TRBV28 and TRBJ1-6, is DVKVTQSSRYLVKRTGEKVFLECVQDMDHENMFWYRQDPGLGLRLIYFSYDVKMKEKGDIPEGYSVSREKKERFSLILESASTNQTSMYLCASTGRGGQGNSPLHFGNGTRLTVT.

This clone was seen more than once but under ten times. The chain combines TRBV29-1 with TRBJ1-1; D is unresolved. Germline CDR1 is SQVTM and CDR2 is ANQGSEA. Trimming cost V 6 bases and J 3 bases, with 14 bases left between them. The CDR3 covers 13 residues. CDR3 residues: CSVLETTYTEAFF. The CDR3 nucleotides read TGCAGCGTCCTCGAGACAACATACACTGAAGCTTTCTTT.

This clone was observed a handful of times. V gene TRBV9 combines with J gene TRBJ1-6; perhaps TRBD1 as D (6 bases). V dropped 4 bases and J dropped 10 bases, with 18 bases sitting between them. The germline V gene has CDR1 SGDLS and CDR2 YYNGEE. CDR3 size: 15 residues. Here the CDR3 DNA reads TGTGCCAGCAGCCCAGGGATTTTTGGGGGCTCACCCCTCCACTTT. Its protein is CASSPGIFGGSPLHF. Complete variable domain (other parts from reference TRBV9 and TRBJ1-6): DSGVTQTPKHLITATGQRVTLRCSPRSGDLSVYWYQQSLDQGLQFLIQYYNGEERAKGNILERFSAQQFPDLHSELNLSSLELGDSALYFCASSPGIFGGSPLHFGNGTRLTVT.

The chain recombines TRBV6-4 with TRBJ2-1; 7 bases match TRBD1. V dropped 5 bases and J dropped 4; count of bases not matched to a gene: 17. The germline V gene has CDR1 MRHNA and CDR2 SNTAGT. This CDR3 region has 18 residues. The CDR3 DNA reads TGTGCCAGCAGTCACCCAAACCCCCGGGACAGAATTTACAATGAGCAGTTCTTC. Its protein is CASSHPNPRDRIYNEQFF.

The rearrangement links TRBV19 to TRBJ1-5; TRBD1 agrees at 9 bases. V lost 3 bases, J lost 6 bases, and 9 bases stayed unmatched. This CDR3 has 16 residues. The germline CDR1 and CDR2 sequences are LNHDA and SQIVND (reference sequence). CDR3 bases: TGTGCCAGTAGTATGGGCATTCGGGACAGGGCTCAGCCCCAGCATTTT. It encodes CASSMGIRDRAQPQHF.

The chain has TRBV5-6 and TRBJ1-2; TRBD1 might be the D (5 bases). The CDR3 is made up of 17 amino acids. The V gene's germline CDR1 is SGHDT and CDR2 YYEEEE. Trimming removed 0 bases at V and 8 bases at J, with 23 bases between. In nucleotides, the CDR3 is TGTGCCAGCAGCTTGGAAATTCGGCAGGGAGGTGTTGGGGGCTACACCTTC. Amino acids: CASSLEIRQGGVGGYTF.

J is TRBJ1-1 and V is TRBV5-4, with 7 bases identical to TRBD1. This CDR3 is built from 15 residues. Trimming removed 3 bases from V and 4 bases from J; junction bases left unmatched: 9. CDR1 is SGHNT, CDR2 YYREEE, per germline (reference sequence). CDR3 protein: CASSWDRSIGTEAFF. The CDR3 DNA reads TGTGCCAGCAGCTGGGACAGAAGTATAGGCACTGAAGCTTTCTTT.

The chain uses TRBV6-1 and TRBJ1-1; 10 positions agree with TRBD1. This CDR3 region has 16 residues. J lost 0 bases, V lost 3 bases, and 4 bases had no gene match. CDR1 and CDR2 (germline): MNHNS, SASEGT. This CDR3 reads CASSDGQGVMNTEAFF. CDR3 sequence (DNA): TGTGCCAGCAGTGACGGACAGGGGGTAATGAACACTGAAGCTTTCTTT.